The rows below give T cell receptor beta chains drawn from one sample of a study of T cells in Graves' hyperthyroidism and ophthalmopathy. TCRdb recomputed calls from the multiplex PCR reads with MiXCR, one row per CDR3 protein. The top ten clones hold around 19% of a sample with over 550,000 distinct CDR3 sequences, over 15% of them seen once. Sequencing was done on a sample of blood. All receptors come from a young woman with Graves' hyperthyroidism. CDR3s include the opening cysteine and the closing phenylalanine or tryptophan. A D gene is named only where the DNA matches it firmly. Rows may omit the clone size; those that give it use once, few, many or a size class.

J	V	D	length	size	DNA	CDR3
TRBJ1-6	TRBV20-1	TRBD1	13	once	TGCAGTGCAACGACAGGGAATAATTCACCCCTCCACTTT	CSATTGNNSPLHF
TRBJ2-5	TRBV29-1	NA	15	many	TGCAGCGTTGAAGGTATGGCAGCCACCCAAGAGACCCAGTACTTC	CSVEGMAATQETQYF
TRBJ2-7	TRBV28	TRBD2	13	NA	TGTGCCAGCAGTGGTGACGGGAGGTCCGAGCAGTACTTC	CASSGDGRSEQYF
TRBJ2-1	TRBV5-1	NA	16	many	TGCGCCAGCAGCGGAGGGGACGTTCTCTCCTACAATGAGCAGTTCTTC	CASSGGDVLSYNEQFF
TRBJ2-7	TRBV4-3	TRBD1	15	few	TGCGCCAGCAGCCTAGGTCTGACAGGGGGGTACGAGCAGTACTTC	CASSLGLTGGYEQYF
TRBJ2-7	TRBV27	NA	13	NA	TGTGCCAGCAGGCTTAGGCGGGCGGGGGAGCAGTACTTC	CASRLRRAGEQYF
TRBJ2-3	TRBV19	NA	14	NA	TGTGCCAGTAGTATTTCGCAGGGTACAGATACGCAGTATTTT	CASSISQGTDTQYF
TRBJ2-3	TRBV6-1	TRBD2	14	many	TGTGCCAGCAGAGGGACTACCACCCAGTCTACGCAGTATTTT	CASRGTTTQSTQYF
TRBJ1-1	TRBV20-1	TRBD1	16	many	TGCAGTGCCACGTTGACAGGGAGCGTAATGAACACTGAAGCTTTCTTT	CSATLTGSVMNTEAFF
TRBJ2-1	TRBV5-1	NA	15	many	TGCGCCAGCAGCCACCGGGGCAAAATTGGCAATGAGCAGTTCTTC	CASSHRGKIGNEQFF
TRBJ2-2	TRBV24-1	TRBD2	19	NA	TGTGCCACCCACGGGACTAGCGGGAGGGCCCTTACTAACACCGGGGAGCTGTTTTTT	CATHGTSGRALTNTGELFF
TRBJ2-3	TRBV27	NA	13	NA	TGTGCCAGCAGTTCAAACTCGGAGGATACGCAGTATTTT	CASSSNSEDTQYF
TRBJ1-5	TRBV20-1	NA	13	many	TGCAGTGCTAGCCCCACCCCGGGGCAGCCCCAGCATTTT	CSASPTPGQPQHF
TRBJ1-2	TRBV7-9	TRBD1	12	few	TGTGCCAGCAGCCCCGGACAGGGTGGCTACACCTTC	CASSPGQGGYTF
TRBJ2-2	TRBV6-1	TRBD1	15	NA	TGTGCCAGCAGTGAAGGACAGGGATACACCGGGGAGCTGTTTTTT	CASSEGQGYTGELFF
TRBJ1-5	TRBV6-2/TRBV6-3	NA	13	NA	TGTGCCAGCAGTTACTCCGGGAGTCAGCCCCAGCATTTT	CASSYSGSQPQHF
TRBJ2-4	TRBV20-1	NA	16	NA	TGCAGTGCTAGCCCCCGACTCGATTGGCCCAAAAACATTCAGTACTTC	CSASPRLDWPKNIQYF
TRBJ2-4	TRBV5-1	NA	18	NA	TGCGCCAGCAGCTTGCTTGGGCAGCAGCCTTTAGCCAAAAACATTCAGTACTTC	CASSLLGQQPLAKNIQYF
TRBJ1-1	TRBV9	NA	12	few	TGTGCCAGCAGAAACCAGGAGGCTCGAGCTTTCTTT	CASRNQEARAFF
TRBJ2-1	TRBV12-3/TRBV12-4	NA	16	many	TGTGCCAGCAGTCCCACCGGGACATATCGATACAATGAGCAGTTCTTC	CASSPTGTYRYNEQFF
TRBJ1-2	TRBV20-1	NA	12	many	TGCAGTGCGATTATACAGGGCGGTGGCTACACCTTC	CSAIIQGGGYTF
TRBJ2-1	TRBV10-2	NA	14	few	TGCGCCAGCAGTGATGCGGGGAATTACAATGAGCAGTTCTTC	CASSDAGNYNEQFF
TRBJ1-1	TRBV6-1	NA	13	NA	TGTGCCGAGGGGTCGGCGGTGGACACTGAAGCTTTCTTT	CAEGSAVDTEAFF
TRBJ1-1	TRBV29-1	TRBD1	12	many	TGCAGCGCCAGGGGGCAGGGCACTGAAGCTTTCTTT	CSARGQGTEAFF
TRBJ2-1	TRBV20-1	TRBD1	18	many	TGCAGTGCTAGAGACCTCGTGGCCGGGACAGGGACTTACAATGAGCAGTTCTTC	CSARDLVAGTGTYNEQFF
TRBJ1-1	TRBV2	NA	13	many	TGTGCCAGCAGTGACTACCAGGACACTGAAGCTTTCTTT	CASSDYQDTEAFF
TRBJ2-5	TRBV28	TRBD2	18	many	TGTGCCAGCAGTTTATTATGGCGGGAGGGCCGTGGAGATGAGACCCAGTACTTC	CASSLLWREGRGDETQYF
TRBJ2-1	TRBV5-1	NA	15	few	TGCGCCAGCAGCTTGGCCGGCAGGGACTACAATGAGCAGTTCTTC	CASSLAGRDYNEQFF
TRBJ1-1	TRBV18	TRBD1	13	many	TGTGCCAGCTCACCGGGGACAGACACTGAAGCTTTCTTT	CASSPGTDTEAFF
TRBJ2-5	TRBV20-1	NA	14	many	TGCAGTGCCCCCCACGGGGGACCCCTAGAGACCCAGTACTTC	CSAPHGGPLETQYF
TRBJ1-1	TRBV10-3	TRBD1	16	many	TGTGCCATCAGTGAGTCAGGACAGGGGTTGGTCACTGAAGCTTTCTTT	CAISESGQGLVTEAFF
TRBJ2-3	TRBV18	NA	13	many	TGTGCCAGCTCACCTGAGTTAACGAATACGCAGTATTTT	CASSPELTNTQYF
TRBJ2-5	TRBV20-1	NA	14	NA	TGCAGTGCTAGAGTAGGGGCGTCAGGAGAGACCCAGTACTTC	CSARVGASGETQYF
TRBJ2-1	TRBV9	TRBD2	14	NA	TGTGCCAGCAGCGTAGGGCTAGCGGACAATGAGCAGTTCTTC	CASSVGLADNEQFF
TRBJ2-1	TRBV29-1	TRBD2	14	many	TGCAGCGTTGCAGAGCGGGAGGCCTACAATGAGCAGTTCTTC	CSVAEREAYNEQFF
TRBJ2-5	TRBV4-1	TRBD2	15	few	TGCGCCAGCAGCCGTAGCGGGGGGGCCGGAGAGACCCAGTACTTC	CASSRSGGAGETQYF
TRBJ1-4	TRBV2	NA	13	many	TGTGCCAGCACAGACGGACTTAATGAAAAACTGTTTTTT	CASTDGLNEKLFF
TRBJ2-3	TRBV6-2/TRBV6-3	NA	16	NA	TGTGCCAGCAGTTACTTGGGACAAGATTTCACAGATACGCAGTATTTT	CASSYLGQDFTDTQYF
TRBJ1-5	TRBV11-2	TRBD1	15	NA	TGTGCCAGCAGCCTTGGGCCCACAGGGGATCAGCCCCAGCATTTT	CASSLGPTGDQPQHF
TRBJ1-6	TRBV27	NA	13	few	TGTCACGAGCGGCCCCTCTATAATTCACCCCTCCACTTT	CHERPLYNSPLHF
TRBJ1-1	TRBV29-1	NA	16	NA	TGCAGCGTTGATCGGCAGGGAGGTTTTGAGAACACTGAAGCTTTCTTT	CSVDRQGGFENTEAFF
TRBJ2-3	TRBV20-1	NA	12	many	TGCAGTGCTAGACCAAACACAGATACGCAGTATTTT	CSARPNTDTQYF
TRBJ2-1	TRBV2	NA	14	NA	TGTGCCAGCATTAGCGGACCCTCCTACAATGAGCAGTTCTTC	CASISGPSYNEQFF
TRBJ2-1	TRBV30	TRBD2	15	NA	TGTGCCTGGAGTCGTCTAGCGGACTCCTACAATGAGCAGTTCTTC	CAWSRLADSYNEQFF
TRBJ1-5	TRBV7-2	TRBD1	15	few	TGTGCCAGCAGCTTAGCCGGGACAGGCTCACAGCCCCAGCATTTT	CASSLAGTGSQPQHF
TRBJ1-4	TRBV18	NA	14	few	TGTGCCAGCTCACAGGTTTCAACTAATGAAAAACTGTTTTTT	CASSQVSTNEKLFF
TRBJ2-7	TRBV27	TRBD2	15	many	TGTGCCAGCAGTTTCCTAGCGGGGAGGCCCTACGAGCAGTACTTC	CASSFLAGRPYEQYF
TRBJ2-1	TRBV13	NA	15	many	TGTGCCAGCAGCTTAGGCCAGGGGCGCGTCTATGAGCAGTTCTTC	CASSLGQGRVYEQFF
TRBJ1-1	TRBV6-2/TRBV6-3	TRBD1	14	few	TGTGCCAGCAGTTACCGGAGGGGGCCCACTGAAGCTTTCTTT	CASSYRRGPTEAFF
TRBJ2-1	TRBV18	TRBD2	19	NA	TGTGCCAGCTCACCACCGAGTAGACAGGCGGGAGGGACCTACAATGAGCAGTTCTTC	CASSPPSRQAGGTYNEQFF
TRBJ2-3	TRBV2	TRBD2	15	many	TGTGCCAGCAGCGGGACTAGCGCCGGACAAGCTACGCAGTATTTT	CASSGTSAGQATQYF
TRBJ1-1	TRBV6-5	TRBD1	14	few	TGTGCCAGCAGTTACTTCGGGACAGGCTCTGAAGCTTTCTTT	CASSYFGTGSEAFF
TRBJ1-1	TRBV20-1	NA	14	many	TGCAGTGCTTCCGGGGTTACCTTGAACACTGAAGCTTTCTTT	CSASGVTLNTEAFF
TRBJ2-5	TRBV4-2	TRBD2	18	NA	TGTGCCAGCAGCCAAGTGGGGGGACTAGCGGGAGGGCATGAGACCCAGTACTTC	CASSQVGGLAGGHETQYF
TRBJ1-2	TRBV19	NA	13	few	TGTGCCAGTAGTATAGGTTCCGGCTATGGCTACACCTTC	CASSIGSGYGYTF
TRBJ1-5	TRBV6-1	NA	15	many	TGTGCCAGCAGCGGTCGACCTAATAGCAATCAGCCCCAGCATTTT	CASSGRPNSNQPQHF
TRBJ2-3	TRBV7-2	NA	16	many	TGTGCCAGCAGCTTAGTAGGGGGGACAACCACAGATACGCAGTATTTT	CASSLVGGTTTDTQYF